This T cell receptor (beta chain) was recovered during a study of blood T cell repertoires in COVID-19. Across the whole study: Acute-phase and convalescent COVID-19 samples originated in the United States, Italy and Spain.

CDR1 and CDR2 (germline): LNHDA, SQIVND (reference sequence). CDR3 length: 11 amino acids. The V end was cut by 5 bases, the J end by 9 bases, with 9 bases between. To note about this clone: At the DNA level, this CDR3 is encoded by other sequences in the same sample as well.

In the authors' methods: The assay estimated nucleated cells by amplifying reference gene primers. Assay used: immunoSEQ multiplex PCR; TCRdb lists only in-frame clones, some missing. V, J and clone size are those of that table, while D and trimming were read from the DNA. The sample has over 200,000 clones; over 80% are singletons. Sequencing used peripheral blood. This receptor was identified in a man aged 35-49 years with acute or convalescent COVID-19. V and J are TRBV19 and TRBJ2-3, with D possibly TRBD2 on 5 matching bases. The CDR3 region is CASSLGGTQYF. CDR3 nucleotides: TGTGCCAGTAGTTTAGGAGGCACGCAGTATTTT.